This T cell receptor beta chain was identified in a study of vaccination effects on CD4 cells after COVID-19. The study, taken as a whole, reports: Sampling in the study covered few convalescent patients and included no early post-infection timepoints. Clones that were induced by infection or by vaccine showed marked contraction late after vaccination.

A word on this clone: The target antigen is unknown.

Ahead of sequencing, the ViraFEST assay grew antigen-specific CD4+ T cells using viral peptide pools. When roughly eleven days of culture had elapsed, CD4+ T cells were isolated. Each participant received a vaccine that was either BNT162b2 or mRNA-1273, given as two doses. Neither prior SARS-CoV-2 infection nor positive nucleocapsid antibodies were present in the vaccine recipients. Days 3 and 7 were when half the medium was replaced with IL-2 medium. Libraries were prepared by immunoSEQ multiplex PCR; TCRdb keeps only in-frame clonotypes and omits some of them. This repertoire shows 25,000 to 30,000 clones, 74% found once; its top ten account for under 20%. This CDR3 contains 15 residues. The germline CDR1 and CDR2 sequences are MNHEY and SVGAGI. Trimming took 0 bases from V and 7 from J, leaving 15 bases between them.

The source material was CD4+ T cells from PBMCs cultured with HCoV-OC43 spike peptides, sampled after COVID-19 vaccination. Subset meaning: HCoV-OC43 spike overlapping peptide pool stimulation. V is TRBV6-5 and J is TRBJ1-2; D might be TRBD1 (6 bases). The TCR comes from a human donor who received a COVID-19 vaccine. CDR3 region: CASSYSLQTGRGYTF. CDR3 bases: TGTGCCAGCAGTTACTCGCTCCAGACAGGACGTGGCTACACCTTC.